This entry lists 17 T cell receptor beta chains sequenced from one sample in a study of blood T cell repertoires in COVID-19. The method was immunoSEQ multiplex PCR; TCRdb's version includes in-frame clones alone and lacks a portion of them. The table has hundreds of thousands of clones, around nine tenths seen once. The sequencing sample was made of PBMCs or T cells enriched from blood (not recorded which). These receptor sequences come from a woman in her fifties or sixties who had been exposed to COVID-19.

The chain combines TRBV5-8 with TRBJ2-5; 7 bases fit TRBD1. This CDR3 region has 17 residues. With V trimmed by 0 bases and J by 4 bases, 12 bases remained unmatched. In germline, CDR1 is SGHTS, CDR2 YDEGEE. The CDR3 loop is CASSLVGTGVVGETQYF. CDR3 nucleotides: TGTGCCAGCAGCTTGGTTGGCACAGGGGTCGTTGGAGAGACCCAGTACTTC.

Worth noting for this clone: The junction departs from germline at one end; a sequencing error may be responsible. The gene calls are TRBV3-1 (or the pseudogene TRBV3-2) and TRBJ1-2; no firm D call. Germline V gene sequence: CDR1 LGHDT, CDR2 YNNKEL (reference sequence). This CDR3 has 14 amino acids. The CDR3 nucleotides read TGTGCCAGCAGCCAAGATCTTAATGGTGGGGAAGGGAGCTTC. It yields the protein CASSQDLNGGEGSF.

The rearrangement uses TRBV7-8 and TRBJ2-2; TRBD2 agrees at 15 bases. CDR1 and CDR2 from the germline V gene are SGHVS and FQNEAQ. This CDR3 is 18 amino acids long. Trimming took 2 bases from V and 6 from J; bases not matched to a gene: 7. The CDR3 region is CASSLSRTSGGGAGELFF. The CDR3, as DNA: TGTGCCAGCAGCTTAAGCCGGACTAGCGGGGGGGGCGCCGGGGAGCTGTTTTTT.

This chain joins TRBV12-3 or TRBV12-4 and TRBJ1-2; D perhaps matches TRBD1 (5 bases). The CDR3 runs 13 residues. Trimming took 5 bases from V and 3 from J, leaving 10 bases between them. CDR3 sequence: CASSPRGDYGYTF. The CDR3 DNA reads as TGTGCCAGCAGTCCCCGGGGGGACTATGGCTACACCTTC.

The chain carries TRBV11-3 and TRBJ2-2; 10 bases align to TRBD1. The CDR3 is 16 residues long. Germline loops: CDR1 SGHNT, CDR2 YENEEA. Trimming at V came to 5 bases and at J to 5 bases, leaving 8 bases not matched to a gene. CDR3 region: CASSTGTGVRTGELFF. CDR3 nucleotides: TGTGCCAGCAGCACCGGGACAGGGGTGCGGACCGGGGAGCTGTTTTTT. Complete variable domain (other parts from reference TRBV11-3 and TRBJ2-2): EAGVVQSPRYKIIEKKQPVAFWCNPISGHNTLYWYLQNLGQGPELLIRYENEEAVDDSQLPKDRFSAERLKGVDSTLKIQPAELGDSAVYLCASSTGTGVRTGELFFGEGSRLTVL.

The rearrangement links TRBV2 to TRBJ1-2, with D possibly matching TRBD1 (6 bases). This CDR3 has 14 residues. Germline loops: CDR1 SNHLY, CDR2 FYNNEI. The V end was cut by 6 bases, the J end by 1 base, with 12 bases between. The CDR3 is CASRGTFLNYGYTF. CDR3 nucleotide sequence: TGTGCCAGCAGGGGGACATTTCTTAACTATGGCTACACCTTC.

The V and J genes are TRBV11-3 and TRBJ2-4, with 10 bases matching TRBD1. Germline V CDR1 and CDR2: SGHNT, YENEEA. The CDR3 loop spans 16 amino acids. Losses at the gene ends were 5 bases for V and 4 bases for J; bases not matched to a gene: 8. This CDR3 is CASSPGTGESKNIQYF. The CDR3 nucleotides are TGTGCCAGCAGCCCCGGGACAGGGGAAAGTAAAAACATTCAGTACTTC.

The rearrangement links TRBV2 to TRBJ1-6, with 11 bases aligning to TRBD1. The CDR3 spans 16 residues. The ends lost 7 bases at V and 5 bases at J; junction bases unmatched: 7. CDR1 SNHLY and CDR2 FYNNEI come from the germline V gene. The CDR3 sequence is CASIYGQGANNSPLHF. The CDR3 region has the DNA TGTGCCAGCATCTACGGACAGGGGGCGAATAATTCACCCCTCCACTTT.

Notes on this clone: One end of the junction varies from germline; a read error may be responsible. The rearrangement joins TRBV7-9 to TRBJ2-1; TRBD2 aligns across 11 bases. The CDR3 is 16 amino acids. CDR1 SEHNR and CDR2 FQNEAQ come from the germline V gene (reference sequence). In nucleotides, the CDR3 is TGTGCCAGCACCTTAGCGGGGGGGCGATCCTACAATGAGCAGTTCTTC. The encoded protein is CASTLAGGRSYNEQFF.

The chain is built from TRBV7-2 and TRBJ2-6; 11 nucleotides line up with TRBD1. The V gene's germline CDR1 is SGHTA and CDR2 FQGNSA. After removal of 5 bases from V and 1 base from J, the junction contained 10 bases not matched to a gene. The CDR3 length is 19 residues. In nucleotides, the CDR3 is TGTGCCAGCAGCCCATACGGACAGGGGGCGACGTCTGGGGCCAACGTCCTGACTTTC. Its translation: CASSPYGQGATSGANVLTF.

The chain joins TRBV27 to TRBJ2-7, with a possible D match to TRBD2 (5 bases). There are 14 residues in the CDR3. Looked up from germline, CDR1 is MNHEY and CDR2 is SMNVEV (reference sequence). The ends were cut back, 3 bases at V and 6 bases at J, with 15 bases in the middle. The CDR3, as DNA: TGTGCCAGCAGTTTCTCTGGGGAGAATCGCGAGCAGTACTTC. Its translation: CASSFSGENREQYF.

The genes are TRBV5-5 and TRBJ2-1, with TRBD2 identical over 16 bases. CDR1 is SGHKS, CDR2 YYEKEE, per germline (reference sequence). Losses at the gene ends were 4 bases for V and 2 bases for J; bases not matched to a gene: 6. CDR3 size: 18 residues. The CDR3 protein is CASSEGLAGGHPYNEQFF. As DNA, the CDR3 is TGTGCCAGCAGCGAGGGACTAGCGGGGGGGCATCCCTACAATGAGCAGTTCTTC. The complete variable domain, with remaining parts taken from reference TRBV5-5 and TRBJ2-1, reads DAGVTQSPTHLIKTRGQQVTLRCSPISGHKSVSWYQQVLGQGPQFIFQYYEKEERGRGNFPDRFSARQFPNYSSELNVNALLLGDSALYLCASSEGLAGGHPYNEQFFGPGTRLTVL.

J is TRBJ2-3 and V is TRBV29-1; a weak D match, TRBD1 (6 bases). This CDR3 contains 14 residues. Germline values: CDR1 SQVTM, CDR2 ANQGSEA. V lost 4 bases and J lost 4, with 15 bases in between. The CDR3 sequence: CSVVSSGQPDTQYF. The CDR3 coding sequence is TGCAGCGTTGTTTCTTCCGGACAGCCAGATACGCAGTATTTT.

The rearrangement uses TRBV25-1 and TRBJ1-6, with D possibly being TRBD1 (5 bases). CDR3 length: 14 amino acids. The V gene lost 6 bases and the J gene lost 14 bases, with 20 bases spanning the gap. Germline V gene lookup returns CDR1 MGHDK and CDR2 SYGVNS. CDR3 residues: CASRPRDSQRSLHF. The DNA for the CDR3 is TGTGCCAGCAGACCTCGGGACTCCCAACGGTCCCTCCACTTT.

A note on this clone: The identical CDR3 is also encoded by other nucleotide sequences in the sample. The chain links TRBV4-1 to TRBJ1-5; D gene uncertain. The V end lost 0 bases, the J end lost 4 bases, and 13 bases lay between the germline ends. Germline CDR1 and CDR2: MGHRA and YSYEKL. The CDR3 totals 16 residues. CDR3 DNA sequence: TGCGCCAGCAGCCAAGATGGAGGTTTGGGGAATCAGCCCCAGCATTTT. Translation gives CASSQDGGLGNQPQHF.

The chain has TRBV30 and TRBJ1-1, with 7 nucleotides matching TRBD1. Germline CDR1 reads GTSNPN; CDR2 reads SVGIG (reference sequence). This CDR3 is built from 16 residues. Trimming removed 4 bases from V and 0 bases from J; junction bases left unmatched: 11. The CDR3 DNA is TGTGCCTGGACCTTGGGGGCAGGGGGTTTGAACACTGAAGCTTTCTTT. It translates to CAWTLGAGGLNTEAFF. The full variable domain, in which reference TRBV30 and TRBJ1-1 provide the parts outside the CDR3, is SQTIHQWPATLVQPVGSPLSLECTVEGTSNPNLYWYRQAAGRGLQLLFYSVGIGQISSEVPQNLSASRPQDRQFILSSKKLLLSDSGFYLCAWTLGAGGLNTEAFFGQGTRLTVV.

CDR3 nucleotide sequence: TGCAGTGCTAGTTCGGCTACCCCGTTAGCGGGGGGCCCAAATGAGCAGTTCTTC. Translating gives CSASSATPLAGGPNEQFF. This chain connects TRBV20-1 to TRBJ2-1, with TRBD2 identical over 10 bases. With 3 bases clipped from V and 7 bases from J, the junction kept 18 bases outside the gene matches. Germline V gene lookup returns CDR1 DFQATT and CDR2 SNEGSKA (reference sequence). The CDR3 contains 18 residues.